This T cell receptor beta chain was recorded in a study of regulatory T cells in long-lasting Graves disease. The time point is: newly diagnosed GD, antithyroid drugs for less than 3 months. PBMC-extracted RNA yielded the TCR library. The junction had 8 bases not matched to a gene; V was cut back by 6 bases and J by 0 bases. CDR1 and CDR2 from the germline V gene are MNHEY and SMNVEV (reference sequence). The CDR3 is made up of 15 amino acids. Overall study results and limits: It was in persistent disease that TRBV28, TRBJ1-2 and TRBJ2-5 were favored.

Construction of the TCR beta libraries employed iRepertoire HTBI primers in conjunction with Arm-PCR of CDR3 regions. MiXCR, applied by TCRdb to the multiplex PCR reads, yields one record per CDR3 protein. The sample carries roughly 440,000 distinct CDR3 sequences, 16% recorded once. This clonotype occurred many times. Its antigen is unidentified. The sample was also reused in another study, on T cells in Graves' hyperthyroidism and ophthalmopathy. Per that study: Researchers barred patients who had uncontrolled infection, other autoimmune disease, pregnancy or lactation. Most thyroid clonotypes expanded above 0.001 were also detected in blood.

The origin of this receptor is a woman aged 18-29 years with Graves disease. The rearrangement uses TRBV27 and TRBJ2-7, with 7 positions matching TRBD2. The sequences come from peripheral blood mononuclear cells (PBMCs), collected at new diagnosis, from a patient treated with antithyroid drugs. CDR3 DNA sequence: TGTGCCAGCAGCCCCGGACTAGTCCGCTCCTACGAGCAGTACTTC. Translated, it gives CASSPGLVRSYEQYF.